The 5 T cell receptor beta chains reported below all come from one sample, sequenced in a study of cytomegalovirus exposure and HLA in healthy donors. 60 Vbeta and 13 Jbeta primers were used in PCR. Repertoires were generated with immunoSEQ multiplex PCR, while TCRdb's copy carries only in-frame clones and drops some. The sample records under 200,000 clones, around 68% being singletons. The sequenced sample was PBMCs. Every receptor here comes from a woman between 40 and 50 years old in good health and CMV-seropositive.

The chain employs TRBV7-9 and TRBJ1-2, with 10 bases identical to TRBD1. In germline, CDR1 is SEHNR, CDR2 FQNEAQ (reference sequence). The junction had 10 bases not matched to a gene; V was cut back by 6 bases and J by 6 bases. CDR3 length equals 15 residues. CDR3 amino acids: CASSRTGQGVNGYTF. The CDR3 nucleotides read TGTGCCAGCAGTCGTACTGGACAGGGGGTAAATGGCTACACCTTC.

The CDR3 spells CASTAAGREAFF. The CDR3 DNA reads TGTGCCAGCACCGCGGCAGGGAGGGAAGCTTTCTTT. This chain uses TRBV27 with TRBJ1-1; perhaps TRBD1 as D (5 bases). CDR1 and CDR2 (germline): MNHEY, SMNVEV (reference sequence). The CDR3 contains 12 residues. V gave up 7 bases and J gave up 8 bases, with 14 bases separating them.

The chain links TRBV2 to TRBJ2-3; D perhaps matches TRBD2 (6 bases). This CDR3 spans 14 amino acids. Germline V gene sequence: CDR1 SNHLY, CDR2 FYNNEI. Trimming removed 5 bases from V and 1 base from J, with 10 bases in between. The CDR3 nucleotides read TGTGCCAGCAGTTGGAGGGCCCGCACAGATACGCAGTATTTT. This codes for CASSWRARTDTQYF.

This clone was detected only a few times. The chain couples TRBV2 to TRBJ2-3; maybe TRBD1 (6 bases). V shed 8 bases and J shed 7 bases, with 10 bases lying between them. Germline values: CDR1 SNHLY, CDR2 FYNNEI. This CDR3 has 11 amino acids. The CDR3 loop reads CASSDSYTQYF. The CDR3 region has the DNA TGTGCCAGCTCGGACAGTTATACGCAGTATTTT.

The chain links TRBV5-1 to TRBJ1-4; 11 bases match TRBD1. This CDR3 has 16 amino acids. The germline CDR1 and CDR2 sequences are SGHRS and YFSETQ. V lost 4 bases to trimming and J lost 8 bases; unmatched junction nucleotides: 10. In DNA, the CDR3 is TGCGCCAGCAGCCCAGGGACAGGGGGGAATCGAGAAAAACTGTTTTTT. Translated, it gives CASSPGTGGNREKLFF.